A selection of T cell receptor beta chains follows, all from one sample in a study of shared clonotypes between healthy human individuals. Sequencing used immunoSEQ multiplex PCR; TCRdb keeps in-frame clones, though not all of them. The data show nearly 500,000 clones, over 65% seen once. Sequencing was performed on PBMCs. These receptors were taken from a woman in her 40s in good health. Some clones in this sample may be carry-over from other donors' samples. CDR3s include the opening cysteine and the closing phenylalanine or tryptophan. The order of the fields is CDR3 DNA, CDR3 protein, V gene, D gene, CDR3 length, clone size, J gene. D genes are given only for firm matches. Clone sizes are given selectively: once, few, many, or a class where the clone is expanded.

DNA: TGCAGCGTTGAAGGACTGGGCATTCAGTACTTC; CDR3: CSVEGLGIQYF; V: TRBV29-1; D: NA; length: 11; size: once; J: TRBJ2-4
DNA: TGTGCCAGCAGCTTGGGACGGCCTGGGGACTATGGCTACACCTTC; CDR3: CASSLGRPGDYGYTF; V: TRBV5-4; D: NA; length: 15; size: NA; J: TRBJ1-2
DNA: TGTGCCAGCAGCTTGCCGGACGGAACAACCGGGGAGCTGTTTTTT; CDR3: CASSLPDGTTGELFF; V: TRBV5-4; D: NA; length: 15; size: NA; J: TRBJ2-2
DNA: TGTGCCTGGAGTAAAGGGAACACCGGGGAGCTGTTTTTT; CDR3: CAWSKGNTGELFF; V: TRBV30; D: NA; length: 13; size: NA; J: TRBJ2-2
DNA: TGTGCCAGCAGTTTCAGAATTGGCTCGTTAAACGGGAGGGCCCTCGGTGGTGAGCAGTTCTTC; CDR3: CASSFRIGSLNGRALGGEQFF; V: TRBV28; D: TRBD2; length: 21; size: once; J: TRBJ2-1
DNA: TGCGCCAGCAGTATGGTGTCAAGCGGGAAAGAGACCCAGTACTTC; CDR3: CASSMVSSGKETQYF; V: TRBV5-1; D: TRBD2; length: 15; size: NA; J: TRBJ2-5
DNA: TGTGCCAGCAGCCGACCGGGACAGGAGTCCTACGAGCAGTACTTC; CDR3: CASSRPGQESYEQYF; V: TRBV5-4; D: TRBD1; length: 15; size: NA; J: TRBJ2-7
DNA: TGTGCCAGCAGCGTAGTTGGCGGGACCCTTACCCCGCAGTTCTTC; CDR3: CASSVVGGTLTPQFF; V: TRBV9; D: NA; length: 15; size: NA; J: TRBJ2-1
DNA: TGTGCCAGCAGCCCCAGGCTAGCGGTCACCGGGGAGCTGTTTTTT; CDR3: CASSPRLAVTGELFF; V: TRBV7-6; D: TRBD2; length: 15; size: NA; J: TRBJ2-2
DNA: TGTGCCAGCAGCGTAGGGGTGGGGCGGAGCCCCTACAATGAGCAGTTCTTC; CDR3: CASSVGVGRSPYNEQFF; V: TRBV9; D: NA; length: 17; size: NA; J: TRBJ2-1
DNA: TGTGCCAGTAGCCCCGGATATCAGGACGAGCAGTACTTC; CDR3: CASSPGYQDEQYF; V: TRBV19; D: NA; length: 13; size: few; J: TRBJ2-7
DNA: TGTGCCAGCAGTTTAGCAGCGGGGGTGACCGGGGAGCTGTTTTTT; CDR3: CASSLAAGVTGELFF; V: TRBV27; D: TRBD2; length: 15; size: NA; J: TRBJ2-2
DNA: TGTGCCAGCAGCCCCCAGGGACAGGCCTACAATGAGCAGTTCTTC; CDR3: CASSPQGQAYNEQFF; V: TRBV7-2; D: TRBD1; length: 15; size: few; J: TRBJ2-1
DNA: TGTGCCAGCAGTGAAGCGTTCGGACGTCCGGGACTAGCGGGATACTACGAGCAGTACTTC; CDR3: CASSEAFGRPGLAGYYEQYF; V: TRBV6-1; D: TRBD2; length: 20; size: NA; J: TRBJ2-7
DNA: TGTGCCAGCAGACCTCAGAGCTCCTACGAGCAGTACTTC; CDR3: CASRPQSSYEQYF; V: TRBV28; D: NA; length: 13; size: NA; J: TRBJ2-7
DNA: TGTGCCAGCAGACGTACGGGACAGGGAGATGGCTACACCTTC; CDR3: CASRRTGQGDGYTF; V: TRBV11-2; D: TRBD1; length: 14; size: few; J: TRBJ1-2
DNA: TGTGCCAGCAGCACCCAAATGGGTGGCTACACCTTC; CDR3: CASSTQMGGYTF; V: TRBV11-2; D: NA; length: 12; size: NA; J: TRBJ1-2
DNA: TGTGCCAGCAGCTTTACCAGCTCCTACAATGAGCAGTTCTTC; CDR3: CASSFTSSYNEQFF; V: TRBV13; D: NA; length: 14; size: NA; J: TRBJ2-1
DNA: TGTGCCAGCAGTTTGGCTAGCGGGAGAACAGATACGCAGTATTTT; CDR3: CASSLASGRTDTQYF; V: TRBV27; D: TRBD2; length: 15; size: NA; J: TRBJ2-3
DNA: TGTGCCAGCAGCGGCCGGGGACAGAACACTGAAGCTTTCTTT; CDR3: CASSGRGQNTEAFF; V: TRBV9; D: NA; length: 14; size: few; J: TRBJ1-1
DNA: TGTGCCAGCAGCTTAGGTCGGGGGAGGTACGAGCAGTACTTC; CDR3: CASSLGRGRYEQYF; V: TRBV7-8; D: NA; length: 14; size: NA; J: TRBJ2-7
DNA: TGCAGTGCTAGGGGGAGCGGACAGCAGTACTTC; CDR3: CSARGSGQQYF; V: TRBV20-1; D: NA; length: 11; size: NA; J: TRBJ2-7
DNA: TGTGCCAGCAGTTACGGAGCGGAGGAAGAGACCCAGTACTTC; CDR3: CASSYGAEEETQYF; V: TRBV6-6; D: NA; length: 14; size: NA; J: TRBJ2-5
DNA: TGTGCCACCAGCAGAGATTTTAGCGGGGCAAATGAGCAGTTCTTC; CDR3: CATSRDFSGANEQFF; V: TRBV15; D: TRBD2; length: 15; size: once; J: TRBJ2-1
DNA: TGTGCCATCAGTCAGGGACCTAACACCGAGGAGCTGTTTTTT; CDR3: CAISQGPNTEELFF; V: TRBV10-3; D: NA; length: 14; size: NA; J: TRBJ2-2
DNA: TGTGCCAGCAGCTTGCAGGGGAACTATGGCTACACCTTC; CDR3: CASSLQGNYGYTF; V: TRBV5-6; D: NA; length: 13; size: NA; J: TRBJ1-2
DNA: TGTGCCAGCAGCTTAGCCAGCGGAGGGAACACCGGGGAGCTGTTTTTT; CDR3: CASSLASGGNTGELFF; V: TRBV7-2; D: NA; length: 16; size: NA; J: TRBJ2-2
DNA: TGCGCCAGCAGCGCTGGCTGGGGGGAAGAGACCCAGTACTTC; CDR3: CASSAGWGEETQYF; V: TRBV5-1; D: NA; length: 14; size: NA; J: TRBJ2-5
DNA: TGTGCCAGCAGCTCGGACAGGCGGACTGAAGCTTTCTTT; CDR3: CASSSDRRTEAFF; V: TRBV7-3; D: TRBD1; length: 13; size: few; J: TRBJ1-1
DNA: TGCGCCAGTAAATCTGGGAACACCATATATTTT; CDR3: CASKSGNTIYF; V: TRBV23-1; D: NA; length: 11; size: NA; J: TRBJ1-3
DNA: TGTGCCAGCAGCAAGACTAGCGGGGAGAACATTCAGTACTTC; CDR3: CASSKTSGENIQYF; V: TRBV5-5; D: TRBD2; length: 14; size: few; J: TRBJ2-4
DNA: TGTGCCAGCAGTCCCACCCCAGGCTCTGGAAACACCATATATTTT; CDR3: CASSPTPGSGNTIYF; V: TRBV28; D: NA; length: 15; size: NA; J: TRBJ1-3
DNA: TGTGCCAGCAGTCCTAGGACTAGCGGGGTGGACGAGCAGTACTTC; CDR3: CASSPRTSGVDEQYF; V: TRBV27; D: TRBD2; length: 15; size: NA; J: TRBJ2-7
DNA: TGTGCCAGCAGCTTTGGTGACAGTTCCTACAATGAGCAGTTCTTC; CDR3: CASSFGDSSYNEQFF; V: TRBV5-8; D: NA; length: 15; size: NA; J: TRBJ2-1
DNA: TGTGCCAGCAGTTTCCCCCCGCGTTTACCGTATCGGGAGGAACTCCTAAGCACAGATACGCAGTATTTT; CDR3: CASSFPPRLPYREELLSTDTQYF; V: TRBV28; D: TRBD2; length: 23; size: once; J: TRBJ2-3
DNA: TGCGCCAGCAGCCAAGTGGACTCCGGCCAGTTCGATGAGCAGTTCTTC; CDR3: CASSQVDSGQFDEQFF; V: TRBV4-3; D: NA; length: 16; size: NA; J: TRBJ2-1
DNA: TGTGCCAGCAGCTCAGGGGAGGGGATGCACACAGATACGCAGTATTTT; CDR3: CASSSGEGMHTDTQYF; V: TRBV11-2; D: NA; length: 16; size: NA; J: TRBJ2-3
DNA: TGTGCCAGCAGCAACGGAGGGACGGGGTCCCCCTACGAGCAGTACTTC; CDR3: CASSNGGTGSPYEQYF; V: TRBV7-6; D: NA; length: 16; size: NA; J: TRBJ2-7
DNA: TGTGCCAGTAGTTCCCACAGGGGGCCCTTCGATTGGCATTTT; CDR3: CASSSHRGPFDWHF; V: TRBV19; D: TRBD1; length: 14; size: few; J: TRBJ1-5
DNA: TGCGCCAGCAGTCGGCCTCAGGCTGAAAAACTGTTTTTT; CDR3: CASSRPQAEKLFF; V: TRBV23-1; D: NA; length: 13; size: NA; J: TRBJ1-4
DNA: TGTGCCAGCAGTTTGGCTAGCTTCGACGAGCAGTACTTC; CDR3: CASSLASFDEQYF; V: TRBV27; D: NA; length: 13; size: NA; J: TRBJ2-7
DNA: TGCGCCAGCAGCTTGTTACTAGCGGGAGGTTTCTCCTACGAGCAGTACTTC; CDR3: CASSLLLAGGFSYEQYF; V: TRBV5-1; D: TRBD2; length: 17; size: NA; J: TRBJ2-7
DNA: TGTGCCAGCAGCCATGTTCCGGGACAGGGTTCATACACCTTC; CDR3: CASSHVPGQGSYTF; V: TRBV4-2; D: TRBD1; length: 14; size: NA; J: TRBJ1-2